This T cell receptor (beta chain) was documented in a study of type 1 and type 2 diabetes patients. Genomic DNA was the PCR template. Multiplex PCR with 30 forward and 13 reverse primers amplified the TCR beta CDR3. One entry per CDR3 protein, called by TCRdb with MiXCR from the multiplex PCR reads. Of around 300,000 distinct CDR3 sequences in the sample, roughly 48% are singletons; the top ten hold roughly 15%. This CDR3 comprises 13 residues. Trimming pared 2 bases from V and 1 base from J, leaving 8 bases between. Germline lookup yields CDR1 DFQATT and CDR2 SNEGSKA (reference sequence). This TCR was sampled from a man aged 18 to 35 with type 2 diabetes. The chain couples TRBV20-1 to TRBJ2-5; D not certain. Source material: peripheral blood mononuclear cells (PBMCs). CDR3 DNA: TGCAGTGCTAGACTAGTGCGCCAAGAGACCCAGTACTTC. This gives the protein CSARLVRQETQYF.